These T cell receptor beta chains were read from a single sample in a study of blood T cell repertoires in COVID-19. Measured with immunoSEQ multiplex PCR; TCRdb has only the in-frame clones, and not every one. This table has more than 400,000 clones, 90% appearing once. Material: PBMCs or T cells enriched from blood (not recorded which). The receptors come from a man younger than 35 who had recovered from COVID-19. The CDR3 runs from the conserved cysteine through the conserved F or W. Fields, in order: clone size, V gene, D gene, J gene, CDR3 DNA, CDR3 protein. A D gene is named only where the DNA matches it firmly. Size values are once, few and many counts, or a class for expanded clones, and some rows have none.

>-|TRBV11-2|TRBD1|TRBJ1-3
TGTGCCAGCAGCCTCGGGACAGCTGGAAACACCATATATTTT
CASSLGTAGNTIYF
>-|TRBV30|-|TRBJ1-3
TGTGCCTGGAGATCGGGACAACCACGAAACACCATATATTTT
CAWRSGQPRNTIYF
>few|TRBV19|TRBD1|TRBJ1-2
TGTGCCAGTAGTATCTCCGGATACAGGGGCGGGAACAAGAACTATGGCTACACCTTC
CASSISGYRGGNKNYGYTF
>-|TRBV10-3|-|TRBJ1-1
TGTGCCATCAGACGCCTGACGGGGAACACTGAAGCTTTCTTT
CAIRRLTGNTEAFF
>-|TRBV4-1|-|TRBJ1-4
TGCGCCAGCAGCCAAGCGGGGGGTAAGAGAAAACTGTTTTTT
CASSQAGGKRKLFF
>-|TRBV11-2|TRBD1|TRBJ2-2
TGTGCCAGCAGCTCACAATCAGGGGGTAACACCGGGGAGCTGTTTTTT
CASSSQSGGNTGELFF
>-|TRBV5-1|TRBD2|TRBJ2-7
TGCGCCAGCAGCTTCCTAGGGGGGACTAGCGGGAGTTTAAGCTCCTACGAGCAGTACTTC
CASSFLGGTSGSLSSYEQYF
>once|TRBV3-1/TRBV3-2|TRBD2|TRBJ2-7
TGTGCCAGCAGCCTGGGTCGGGGGGAGAATTCCTACGAGCAGTACTTC
CASSLGRGENSYEQYF
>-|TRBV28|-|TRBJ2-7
TGTGCCAGCAGTACCCCACCCGGAGGGGGCCTCGAGCAGTACTTC
CASSTPPGGGLEQYF
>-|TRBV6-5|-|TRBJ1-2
TGTGCCAGTGGGGACGCAGGGGACTATGGCTACACCTTC
CASGDAGDYGYTF
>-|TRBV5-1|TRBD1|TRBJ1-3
TGCGCCAGCAGCTTGGCGGAGGGGGCGACTGGAAACACCATATATTTT
CASSLAEGATGNTIYF
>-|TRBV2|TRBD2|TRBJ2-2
TGTGCCAGTTCTTCTAGCGGGATGAATACCGGGGAGCTGTTTTTT
CASSSSGMNTGELFF
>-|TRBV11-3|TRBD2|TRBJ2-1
TGTGCCAGCAGTCACGGGCGGACTAGCGGGATGTACAATGAGCAGTTCTTC
CASSHGRTSGMYNEQFF
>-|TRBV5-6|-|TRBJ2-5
TGTGCCAGCAGCTCCGTACTAGAAGAGACCCAGTACTTC
CASSSVLEETQYF
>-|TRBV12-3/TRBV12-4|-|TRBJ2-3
TGTGCCAGCAGTTTCGCAGGCCTAGATACGCAGTATTTT
CASSFAGLDTQYF
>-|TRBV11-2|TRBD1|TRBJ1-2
TGTGCCAGCAGCCTACAGGGGTTTGGCTACACCTTC
CASSLQGFGYTF
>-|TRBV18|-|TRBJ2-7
TGTGCCAGCTCACCACAGTCAGTCTCCCCCTACGAGCAGTACTTC
CASSPQSVSPYEQYF
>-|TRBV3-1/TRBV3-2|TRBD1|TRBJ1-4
TGTGCCAGCAGCCTGTCAGGGGGCCTTAATGAAAAACTGTTTTTT
CASSLSGGLNEKLFF
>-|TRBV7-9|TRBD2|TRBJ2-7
TGTGCCAGCAGCTTCGGGACTAGCGGACGAGAGCAGTACTTC
CASSFGTSGREQYF
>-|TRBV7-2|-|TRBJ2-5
TGTGCCAGCAGCTTAGCGCGAGGAGGGGGCTGGGAGACCCAGTACTTC
CASSLARGGGWETQYF
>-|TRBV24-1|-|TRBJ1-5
TGTGCCACCAGTGATGGTCAGGGGATCGGTCAGCCCCAGCATTTT
CATSDGQGIGQPQHF
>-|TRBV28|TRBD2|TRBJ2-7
TGTGCCAGCAGAACTATAGCTCAGACTAGCGGAAACTACGAGCAGTACTTC
CASRTIAQTSGNYEQYF
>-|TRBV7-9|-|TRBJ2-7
TGTGCCAGCAGCTTAAGCGCTCTCGGATCCGAGCAGTACTTC
CASSLSALGSEQYF
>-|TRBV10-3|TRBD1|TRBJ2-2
TGTGCCATCAGTGAGACCGGGACAGGGAACACCGGGGAGCTGTTTTTT
CAISETGTGNTGELFF
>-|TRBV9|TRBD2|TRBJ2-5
TGTGCCAGCAGCCCCCGACTAGCACAACAAGAGACCCAGTACTTC
CASSPRLAQQETQYF
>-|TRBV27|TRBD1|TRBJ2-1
TGTGCCAGCATGAAAGGGGGCCCCTACAATGAGCAGTTCTTC
CASMKGGPYNEQFF
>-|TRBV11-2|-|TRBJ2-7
TGTGCCAGCACCATTACAGGGTCGGGTGAGCAGTACTTC
CASTITGSGEQYF
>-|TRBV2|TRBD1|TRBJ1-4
TGTGCCAGCAGTGTAGCCGGGACAGGGGATGAAAAACTGTTTTTT
CASSVAGTGDEKLFF
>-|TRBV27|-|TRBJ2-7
TGTGCCAGCGGGGGACATCTCTACGAGCAGTACTTC
CASGGHLYEQYF
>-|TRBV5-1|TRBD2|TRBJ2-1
TGCGCCAGCAGCTCCCGACAGCTAGCGGGAATCTCCTACAATGAGCAGTTCTTC
CASSSRQLAGISYNEQFF
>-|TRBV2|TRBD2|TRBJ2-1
TGTGCCAGCAGTGTCGGTAGCGGGGGAAAGAGCTCCTACAATGAGCAGTTCTTC
CASSVGSGGKSSYNEQFF
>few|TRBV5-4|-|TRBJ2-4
TGTGCCAGCAGCTCGCGACTAGAGAACATTCAGTACTTC
CASSSRLENIQYF
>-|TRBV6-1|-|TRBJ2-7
TGTGCCAGCAGTGAAGGGCCCCAGATTTACGAGCAGTACTTC
CASSEGPQIYEQYF
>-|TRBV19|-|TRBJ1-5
TGTGCCAGTAGTATAGGGGTCAAGGGGGATCAGCCCCAGCATTTT
CASSIGVKGDQPQHF
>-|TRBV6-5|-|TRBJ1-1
TGTGCCAGCAGAAGACAGAAGAACACTGAAGCTTTCTTT
CASRRQKNTEAFF